The present T cell receptor beta chain was sequenced within a study of T cell responses to AZD1222 COVID-19 vaccine. This clone has just a few counts. Its antigen is currently unknown. This CDR3 is built from 15 residues. Germline CDR1 is MNHEY and CDR2 is SVGAGI. The ends were cut back, 6 bases at V and 5 bases at J, with 17 bases in the middle. Overall study findings and caveats: There were vaccine-associated CD4 TCRs across spike, dominant at 160-218 and 743-854. Donors, mostly white British, included more females; clonal diversity was possibly underestimated. Variant regions that are unmutated are reportedly the target of nearly half of spike-specific TCRs.

Sequencing used immunoSEQ multiplex PCR; TCRdb keeps in-frame clones, though not all of them. The sample consists of over 25,000 clones, roughly 78% of them appearing once. Here the sequenced sample was peripheral blood, taken on day 0 of AZD1222 vaccination. V usage is TRBV6-5 and J usage is TRBJ1-5, with D perhaps matching TRBD1 (5 bases). This receptor was identified in an adult in good health. The CDR3 bases are TGTGCCAGCAGCAGGACACTTTCTGTGGATCAGCCCCAGCATTTT. This sequence encodes CASSRTLSVDQPQHF.